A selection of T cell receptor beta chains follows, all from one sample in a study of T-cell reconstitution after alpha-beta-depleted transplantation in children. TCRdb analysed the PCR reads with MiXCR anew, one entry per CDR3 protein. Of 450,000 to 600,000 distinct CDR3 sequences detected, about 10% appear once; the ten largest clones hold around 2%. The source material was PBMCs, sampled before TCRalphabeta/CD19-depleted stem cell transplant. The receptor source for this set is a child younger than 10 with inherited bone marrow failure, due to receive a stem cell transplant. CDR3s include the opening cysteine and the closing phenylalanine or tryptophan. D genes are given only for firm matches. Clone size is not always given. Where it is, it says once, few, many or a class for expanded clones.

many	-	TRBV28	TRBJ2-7	TGTGCCAGCAGTTTAGGTGGGCTACCTGCCTACGAGCAGTACTTC	CASSLGGLPAYEQYF
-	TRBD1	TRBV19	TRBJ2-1	TGTGCCAGTAGCGACAGGGGAGTCAATGAGCAGTTCTTC	CASSDRGVNEQFF
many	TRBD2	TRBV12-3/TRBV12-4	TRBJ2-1	TGTGCCAGCAGCTGGGGACTAGCGGGAGTCGGGGAGCAGTTCTTC	CASSWGLAGVGEQFF
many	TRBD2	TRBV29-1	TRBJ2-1	TGCAGCGTTGAACATACCCAGGGACTAGCGGGAGGGGGTGAGCAGTTCTTC	CSVEHTQGLAGGGEQFF
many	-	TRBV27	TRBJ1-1	TGTGCCAGCAGTTTATGGCAGGGGAACACTGAAGCTTTCTTT	CASSLWQGNTEAFF
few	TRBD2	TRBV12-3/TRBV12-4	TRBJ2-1	TGTGCCAGCAGTTTCGCACTAGCGGGAGTACATGAGCAGTTCTTC	CASSFALAGVHEQFF
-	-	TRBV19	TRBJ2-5	TGTGCCAGTAGTTCCCTTCTGGCGAGGGTCGGAGAGACCCAGTACTTC	CASSSLLARVGETQYF
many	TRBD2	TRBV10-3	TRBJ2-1	TGTGCCATCAGTCCCGGGACTAGCGGGACGGATGAGCAGTTCTTC	CAISPGTSGTDEQFF
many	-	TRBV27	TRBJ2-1	TGTGCCAGCAGTCCGCCTCTGGACAATGAGCAGTTCTTC	CASSPPLDNEQFF
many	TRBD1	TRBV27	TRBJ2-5	TGTGCCAGCAGTTCCCCCGGGACAGGAGAAGAGACCCAGTACTTC	CASSSPGTGEETQYF
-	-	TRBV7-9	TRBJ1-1	TGTGCCAGCAGCCTACAACTCCCGGGCGCTGAAGCTTTCTTT	CASSLQLPGAEAFF
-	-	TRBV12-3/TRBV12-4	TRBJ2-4	TGTACCAGCAGTTTAGCGCTTACTGGATCCTATTTAGCCAAAAACATTCAGTACTTC	CTSSLALTGSYLAKNIQYF
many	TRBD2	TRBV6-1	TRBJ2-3	TGTGCCAGCAGTCCGGAGACTAGCGGTCACACAGATACGCAGTATTTT	CASSPETSGHTDTQYF
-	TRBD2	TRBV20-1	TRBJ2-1	TGCAGTGCTAGTGAGGCGGGAGGGGACAATGAGCAGTTCTTC	CSASEAGGDNEQFF
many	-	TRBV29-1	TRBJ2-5	TGCAGCCTTTATCGGGGGAGCGAGACCCAGTACTTC	CSLYRGSETQYF
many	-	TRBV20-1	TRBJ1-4	TGCAGTGCTAGACCAGGCGGACTGCGTGAAAAACTGTTTTTT	CSARPGGLREKLFF
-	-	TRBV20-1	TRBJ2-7	TGCAGTGCTACCACTACCGCCGGCTACGAGCAGTACTTC	CSATTTAGYEQYF
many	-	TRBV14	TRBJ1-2	TGTGCCAGCAGCCAAGGGGAAGGAGGAGGCTACACCTTC	CASSQGEGGGYTF
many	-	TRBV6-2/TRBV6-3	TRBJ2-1	TGTGCCAGCAGTTACTCGATAGTTGGTGAGCAGTTCTTC	CASSYSIVGEQFF
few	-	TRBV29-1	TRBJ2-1	TGCAGCGCAAGTAGGGGGACGGTTGAGCAGTTCTTC	CSASRGTVEQFF
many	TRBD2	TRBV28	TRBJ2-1	TGTGCCAGCAGTTTAAGCCTAGCGGGATCGAATGAGCAGTTCTTC	CASSLSLAGSNEQFF
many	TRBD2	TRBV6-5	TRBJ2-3	TGTGCCAGCAGTTACGGACTAGCGGGATCCCCCCCTAGCACAGATACGCAGTATTTT	CASSYGLAGSPPSTDTQYF
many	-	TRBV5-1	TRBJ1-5	TGCGCCAGCAGCTTGGGGGGGGCCGATCAGCCCCAGCATTTT	CASSLGGADQPQHF
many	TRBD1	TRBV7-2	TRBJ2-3	TGTGCCAGCAGCTACCTAAACCCGGGACAGGGGGCAGATACGCAGTATTTT	CASSYLNPGQGADTQYF
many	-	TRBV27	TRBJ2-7	TGTGCCAGCAGTACCTTGGGCAGTTACGAGCAGTACTTC	CASSTLGSYEQYF
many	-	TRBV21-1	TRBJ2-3	TGTGCCAGCAGCAAAGATGAATTACAAACCACAGATACGCAGTATTTT	CASSKDELQTTDTQYF
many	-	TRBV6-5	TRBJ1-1	TGTGCCAGCAGTTACTGGGGAGGGCCGGGGAGGAACACTGAAGCTTTCTTT	CASSYWGGPGRNTEAFF
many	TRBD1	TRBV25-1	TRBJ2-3	TGTGCCAGCAGTGAATATAAACAGGGGGCCTTCACAGATACGCAGTATTTT	CASSEYKQGAFTDTQYF
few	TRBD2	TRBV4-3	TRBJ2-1	TGCGCCAGCAGCCAATCTTTTATTCGGGGGGAAGTCAATGAGCAGTTCTTC	CASSQSFIRGEVNEQFF
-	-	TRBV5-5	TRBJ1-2	TGTGCCAGCAGCTTGGGTAGGGGGATCTATGGCTACACCTTC	CASSLGRGIYGYTF
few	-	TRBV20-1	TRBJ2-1	TGCAGTGCCCTCCCGCCGACCGCCTACAATGAGCAGTTCTTC	CSALPPTAYNEQFF
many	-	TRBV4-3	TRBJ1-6	TGCGCCAGCAGCCACGGACCGAATAATTCACCCCTCCACTTT	CASSHGPNNSPLHF
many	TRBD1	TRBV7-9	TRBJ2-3	TGTGCCAGCGGGGACAGCCGTACAGATACGCAGTATTTT	CASGDSRTDTQYF
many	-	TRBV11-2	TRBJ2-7	TGTGCCAGCAGCTTAGTCGTAAGTTACGAGCAGTACTTC	CASSLVVSYEQYF
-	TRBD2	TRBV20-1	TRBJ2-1	TGCAGTGCTAGAGTTCCTAGCGGGAGGAGTTACAATGAGCAGTTCTTC	CSARVPSGRSYNEQFF
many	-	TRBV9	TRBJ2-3	TGTGCCAGCAGCGCAGAACCCCAGATGCACACAGATACGCAGTATTTT	CASSAEPQMHTDTQYF
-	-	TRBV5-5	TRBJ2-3	TGTGCCAGCAGCTTCGGGGGCCCAGATACGCTGTATTTT	CASSFGGPDTLYF
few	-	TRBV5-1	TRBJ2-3	TGCGCCAGCAGCTCGATCCCAGACACAGATACGCAGTATTTT	CASSSIPDTDTQYF
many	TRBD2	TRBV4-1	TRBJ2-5	TGCGCCAGCAGCCCTAGCGGGAGGTCGTACCAAGAGACCCAGTACTTC	CASSPSGRSYQETQYF
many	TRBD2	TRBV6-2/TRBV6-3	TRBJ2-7	TGTGCCAGCAGCAGACTAGCGGGAGCAGGGGAGCAGTACTTC	CASSRLAGAGEQYF
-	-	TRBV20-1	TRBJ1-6	TGCAGTGCTAGGCGGGGATATTCACCCCTCCACTTT	CSARRGYSPLHF
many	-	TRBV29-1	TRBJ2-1	TGCAGCGTTGAAGGTCAACGGGATGAGCAGTTCTTC	CSVEGQRDEQFF
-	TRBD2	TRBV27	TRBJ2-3	TGTGCCAGCAGTTTAGGACTAGTTGGTACGCAGTATTTT	CASSLGLVGTQYF
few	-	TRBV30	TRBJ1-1	TGTGCCTGGAGTGAGGTCACTGAAGCTTTCTTT	CAWSEVTEAFF
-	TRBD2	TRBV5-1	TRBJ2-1	TGCGCCAGCAGCTTTCTCGCTAGCGGGGGTGAGCAGTTCTTC	CASSFLASGGEQFF
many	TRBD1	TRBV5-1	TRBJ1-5	TGCGCCAGCAGCTTGGGTGACAGGGGCGATCAGCCCCAGCATTTT	CASSLGDRGDQPQHF